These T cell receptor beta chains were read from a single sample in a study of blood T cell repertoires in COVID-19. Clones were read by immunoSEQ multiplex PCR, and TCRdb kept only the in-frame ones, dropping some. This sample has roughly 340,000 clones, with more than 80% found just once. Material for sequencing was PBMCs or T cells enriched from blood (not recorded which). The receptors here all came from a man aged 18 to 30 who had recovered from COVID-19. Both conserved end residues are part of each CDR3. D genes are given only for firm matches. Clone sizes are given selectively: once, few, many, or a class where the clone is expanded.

CASSDPEGWSSPLHF	TGTGCCAGCAGTGATCCAGAGGGCTGGAGTTCACCCCTCCACTTT	.	.	TRBV2	TRBJ1-6
CASSLRQGAFSGANVLTF	TGTGCCAGCAGCTTACGACAGGGCGCGTTCTCTGGGGCCAACGTCCTGACTTTC	TRBD1	.	TRBV7-6	TRBJ2-6
CASSSRGQPINYEQYF	TGTGCCAGCAGCTCTCGAGGACAGCCTATCAACTACGAGCAGTACTTC	.	.	TRBV5-5	TRBJ2-7
CASSDNGEFDNEQFF	TGTGCCAGCAGCGATAACGGGGAATTTGACAATGAGCAGTTCTTC	.	few	TRBV9	TRBJ2-1
CASSSRSGANTGELFF	TGTGCCAGCAGCAGCCGTAGCGGGGCTAACACCGGGGAGCTGTTTTTT	TRBD2	.	TRBV11-3	TRBJ2-2
CASSELGLAGGYVNEQFF	TGTGCCAGCAGTGAACTCGGACTAGCGGGGGGATACGTCAATGAGCAGTTCTTC	TRBD2	.	TRBV2	TRBJ2-1
CASSWAVSGNTIYF	TGTGCCAGCAGCTGGGCTGTCTCTGGAAACACCATATATTTT	.	.	TRBV5-5	TRBJ1-3
CASSYLGGNEQFF	TGTGCCAGCAGCTACCTAGGGGGAAATGAGCAGTTCTTC	.	once	TRBV3-1/TRBV3-2	TRBJ2-1
CASSLKTAAADGYTF	TGCGCCAGCAGCTTGAAGACAGCCGCTGCCGATGGCTACACCTTC	.	few	TRBV5-1	TRBJ1-2
CASSATSGRGGSYEQYF	TGTGCCAGCAGTGCGACTAGCGGGAGGGGAGGGTCCTACGAGCAGTACTTC	TRBD2	few	TRBV25-1	TRBJ2-7
CASSDVQGAGQPQHF	TGTGCCAGCAGTGATGTACAGGGGGCGGGTCAGCCCCAGCATTTT	TRBD1	.	TRBV2	TRBJ1-5
CASSPGVGNTIYF	TGCGCCAGCAGTCCCGGGGTTGGAAACACCATATATTTT	.	.	TRBV4-3	TRBJ1-3
CASITEGAANEKLFF	TGTGCCAGCATAACCGAGGGGGCGGCTAATGAAAAACTGTTTTTT	TRBD1	.	TRBV28	TRBJ1-4
CASSQGGVEQFF	TGCGCCAGCAGCCAAGGGGGGGTCGAGCAGTTCTTC	.	.	TRBV4-3	TRBJ2-1
CASSQESSGDSQETQYF	TGCGCCAGCAGCCAAGAATCTAGCGGGGACTCCCAAGAGACCCAGTACTTC	TRBD2	.	TRBV4-1	TRBJ2-5
CASSSGISGANVLTF	TGTGCCAGCAGCTCCGGTATCTCTGGGGCCAACGTCCTGACTTTC	.	few	TRBV7-3	TRBJ2-6
CASSRLGPQETQYF	TGTGCCAGCAGCCGTCTGGGGCCGCAAGAGACCCAGTACTTC	.	.	TRBV3-1/TRBV3-2	TRBJ2-5
CASSVRTSGGSATQYF	TGTGCCAGCAGTGTGAGGACTAGCGGGGGTTCTGCTACGCAGTATTTT	TRBD2	.	TRBV2	TRBJ2-3
CASSLSGLAGGETQYF	TGTGCCAGCAGTTTATCGGGGCTAGCGGGAGGGGAGACCCAGTACTTC	TRBD2	.	TRBV27	TRBJ2-5
CASRRTGGEGYTF	TGTGCCAGTAGGCGTACAGGGGGCGAAGGCTACACCTTC	TRBD1	once	TRBV19	TRBJ1-2
CASRLAAGYEQYF	TGTGCCAGCAGGCTAGCAGCGGGCTACGAGCAGTACTTC	.	.	TRBV28	TRBJ2-7
CASSPQGSEQFF	TGTGCCAGCAGTCCTCAGGGATCTGAGCAGTTCTTC	.	.	TRBV12-3/TRBV12-4	TRBJ2-1
CASSLGTGNYQPQHF	TGTGCCAGCAGTCTCGGGACAGGGAATTATCAGCCCCAGCATTTT	TRBD1	.	TRBV3-1/TRBV3-2	TRBJ1-5
CATSRDHGDIYEQYF	TGTGCCACCAGCAGAGATCACGGGGACATCTACGAGCAGTACTTC	.	.	TRBV15	TRBJ2-7
CSARTSGEQFF	TGCAGTGCAAGGACTAGCGGCGAGCAGTTCTTC	TRBD2	.	TRBV20-1	TRBJ2-1
CASSQGGLARETQYF	TGCGCCAGCAGCCAAGGAGGACTAGCGAGGGAGACCCAGTACTTC	TRBD2	.	TRBV4-3	TRBJ2-5
CASSQDLSRVDSNQPQHF	TGCGCCAGCAGCCAAGATCTGTCCAGGGTCGATAGCAATCAGCCCCAGCATTTT	.	once	TRBV4-1	TRBJ1-5
CASSLQGEMTGELFF	TGCGCCAGCAGCTTGCAAGGGGAAATGACCGGGGAGCTGTTTTTT	.	.	TRBV5-1	TRBJ2-2
CASSLEGAYYGYTF	TGTGCCAGCAGTTTAGAGGGGGCTTACTATGGCTACACCTTC	TRBD1	.	TRBV28	TRBJ1-2
CASSLMSGGFTDTQYF	TGTGCCAGCAGCTTAATGTCTGGCGGGTTTACAGATACGCAGTATTTT	.	.	TRBV7-9	TRBJ2-3
CASSPSGTGSYGYTF	TGTGCCAGCAGTCCGTCCGGGACAGGGTCCTATGGCTACACCTTC	TRBD1	.	TRBV27	TRBJ1-2
CASSLVGLASSTDTQYF	TGTGCCAGCAGCTTAGTGGGACTAGCGTCTAGCACAGATACGCAGTATTTT	TRBD2	.	TRBV7-2	TRBJ2-3
CASSQEGGTGGAGGYTF	TGTGCCAGCAGCCAAGAGGGAGGGACAGGGGGCGCTGGTGGCTACACCTTC	TRBD1	.	TRBV3-1/TRBV3-2	TRBJ1-2